A selection of T cell receptor beta chains follows, all from one sample in a study of blood T cell repertoires in COVID-19. The protocol was immunoSEQ multiplex PCR, while the TCRdb copy is restricted to in-frame clones and leaves out a portion. The sample contains around 160,000 clones, approximately 90% of which appear only once. Material: peripheral blood. These receptors were taken from a woman aged 70-85 years with COVID-19, enrolled during active disease. CDR3s include the opening cysteine and the closing phenylalanine or tryptophan. A D gene is named only where the DNA matches it firmly. The size field is filled for only some rows; it gives once, few, many or a size class.

j_call d_call clone_size v_call cdr3_aa cdr3_nt
TRBJ2-1 TRBD2 NA TRBV5-4 CASSFRGGVEQFF TGTGCCAGCAGCTTCCGGGGGGGCGTTGAGCAGTTCTTC
TRBJ1-3 NA NA TRBV9 CASSPRAAASSGNTIYF TGTGCCAGCAGCCCGAGGGCAGCTGCGAGCTCTGGAAACACCATATATTTT
TRBJ1-6 NA few TRBV28 CASRLRLDRDSPLHF TGTGCCAGCCGCTTAAGGCTCGATCGGGATTCACCCCTCCACTTT
TRBJ1-6 NA NA TRBV19 CASNSPRGVNSPLHF TGTGCCAGCAATTCCCCCCGCGGGGTTAATTCACCCCTCCACTTT
TRBJ1-2 TRBD1 NA TRBV6-6 CASSYPGQGADGYTF TGTGCCAGCAGTTACCCAGGACAGGGCGCGGATGGCTACACCTTC
TRBJ1-4 NA once TRBV7-9 CASTPLTAYNEKLFF TGTGCCAGCACTCCACTGACAGCTTATAATGAAAAACTGTTTTTT
TRBJ2-1 TRBD2 NA TRBV11-2 CASSLPLAGGPGYNEQFF TGTGCCAGCAGCTTACCACTAGCGGGGGGGCCGGGTTACAATGAGCAGTTCTTC
TRBJ1-4 TRBD1 NA TRBV27 CAGAGTAPPTNEKLFF TGTGCGGGGGCCGGGACAGCCCCTCCAACTAATGAAAAACTGTTTTTT
TRBJ2-7 TRBD2 NA TRBV28 CASSPRSGVLEQYF TGTGCCAGCAGCCCGAGGAGCGGGGTTTTAGAGCAGTACTTC
TRBJ1-5 TRBD1 NA TRBV9 CASSGQGDQPQHF TGTGCCAGCAGCGGGCAGGGGGATCAGCCCCAGCATTTT
TRBJ1-1 TRBD1 NA TRBV7-2 CASSPRGRDTEAFF TGTGCCAGCAGCCCCAGGGGGCGCGACACTGAAGCTTTCTTT
TRBJ1-5 NA NA TRBV19 CASSIVSRAQPQHF TGTGCCAGTAGTATAGTTTCTAGAGCACAGCCCCAGCATTTT
TRBJ1-3 TRBD1 NA TRBV18 CASSPGTGDGNTIYF TGTGCCAGCTCACCAGGGACAGGGGACGGAAACACCATATATTTT
TRBJ2-2 TRBD1 NA TRBV6-6 CASSSGQVNAGELFF TGTGCCAGCAGCTCGGGACAGGTTAACGCCGGGGAGCTGTTTTTT
TRBJ2-1 TRBD1 NA TRBV3-1/TRBV3-2 CASSQLGTDEQFF TGTGCCAGCAGCCAACTCGGGACAGATGAGCAGTTCTTC
TRBJ1-5 NA once TRBV28 CASSLRGQPQHF TGTGCCAGCAGTTTAAGGGGTCAGCCCCAGCATTTT
TRBJ1-1 NA NA TRBV29-1 CSVEVTGSNTEAFF TGCAGCGTTGAGGTAACAGGGTCGAACACTGAAGCTTTCTTT
TRBJ2-6 NA once TRBV15 CATSRDRRAGANVLTF TGTGCCACCAGCAGAGATCGGCGGGCTGGGGCCAACGTCCTGACTTTC
TRBJ2-1 TRBD2 NA TRBV5-1 CASSLVGGGSYNEQFF TGCGCCAGCAGCTTGGTCGGCGGGGGCTCCTACAATGAGCAGTTCTTC
TRBJ2-1 TRBD1 NA TRBV7-9 CASSLGQGSYNEQFF TGTGCCAGCAGCTTGGGACAGGGTTCCTACAATGAGCAGTTCTTC
TRBJ1-1 TRBD1 NA TRBV24-1 CATRDRVNTEAFF TGTGCCACAAGAGACAGGGTGAACACTGAAGCTTTCTTT
TRBJ2-2 NA NA TRBV6-5 CASRLRPSSEELFF TGTGCCAGCAGACTACGACCAAGTAGCGAGGAGCTGTTTTTT
TRBJ1-5 NA NA TRBV2 CASSELAGSNQPQHF TGTGCCAGCAGTGAATTGGCAGGGAGCAATCAGCCCCAGCATTTT
TRBJ1-5 NA few TRBV5-1 CASSLDGSDQPQHF TGCGCCAGCAGCTTGGACGGGTCAGATCAGCCCCAGCATTTT
TRBJ2-2 NA once TRBV18 CASSPTGNTGELFF TGTGCCAGCTCACCAACAGGCAACACCGGGGAGCTGTTTTTT
TRBJ1-6 NA NA TRBV6-4 CASSRVFNSPLHF TGTGCCAGCAGCAGGGTTTTTAATTCACCCCTCCACTTT
TRBJ1-2 NA NA TRBV7-2 CASSLVHSPNYGYTF TGTGCCAGCAGCTTAGTACACAGTCCTAACTATGGCTACACCTTC
TRBJ1-5 NA NA TRBV3-1/TRBV3-2 CASSQDQGSNQPQHF TGTGCCAGCAGCCAAGATCAGGGTAGCAATCAGCCCCAGCATTTT
TRBJ2-3 TRBD2 NA TRBV5-5 CASSFPPSGGDSTDTQYF TGTGCCAGCAGCTTCCCGCCTAGCGGGGGAGACAGCACAGATACGCAGTATTTT
TRBJ1-1 NA NA TRBV6-5 CASSYRGHTEAFF TGTGCCAGCAGTTATAGGGGTCACACTGAAGCTTTCTTT
TRBJ1-1 NA NA TRBV4-1 CASSQGGNTEAFF TGCGCCAGCAGCCAAGGTGGCAACACTGAAGCTTTCTTT
TRBJ1-2 NA NA TRBV6-1 CASSEGTELYGYTF TGTGCCAGCAGTGAAGGGACAGAACTCTATGGCTACACCTTC
TRBJ1-4 NA NA TRBV5-1 CASSPGQKGEKLFF TGCGCCAGCAGTCCAGGGCAGAAAGGTGAAAAACTGTTTTTT
TRBJ1-2 NA NA TRBV11-2 CASSLDRRGRGYTF TGTGCCAGCAGCTTAGATCGTCGGGGTCGGGGCTACACCTTC
TRBJ2-7 TRBD2 once TRBV4-1 CASSQDLGLAGGPRHEQYF TGCGCCAGCAGCCAAGACCTTGGACTAGCGGGGGGGCCTCGGCACGAGCAGTACTTC
TRBJ2-2 TRBD2 once TRBV2 CASSGGLAPGELFF TGTGCCAGCAGTGGGGGACTAGCGCCCGGGGAGCTGTTTTTT
TRBJ1-5 NA NA TRBV18 CASSPTDFYSNQPQHF TGTGCCAGCTCACCTACAGATTTCTATAGCAATCAGCCCCAGCATTTT
TRBJ1-6 TRBD1 NA TRBV4-1 CASSQPGTGISPLHF TGCGCCAGCAGCCAACCCGGGACAGGGATTTCACCCCTCCACTTT
TRBJ1-2 TRBD1 NA TRBV7-9 CASSRDSYGYTF TGTGCCAGCAGTCGGGACAGCTATGGCTACACCTTC
TRBJ2-1 NA NA TRBV7-6 CASSLEGFSYNEQFF TGTGCCAGCAGCTTAGAGGGGTTCTCCTACAATGAGCAGTTCTTC
TRBJ2-3 NA NA TRBV7-3 CASSLDGGSTDTQYF TGTGCCAGCAGCTTAGACGGGGGAAGCACAGATACGCAGTATTTT
TRBJ2-5 TRBD1 NA TRBV2 CASSAGGETQYF TGTGCCAGCAGTGCAGGGGGAGAGACCCAGTACTTC
TRBJ2-7 TRBD2 once TRBV5-1 CASSLSGTSGERYEQYF TGCGCCAGCAGCTTGAGCGGGACTAGCGGGGAGAGGTACGAGCAGTACTTC
TRBJ1-2 NA NA TRBV12-3/TRBV12-4 CASRAPKGPYTF TGTGCCAGCAGGGCCCCGAAGGGGCCCTACACCTTC
TRBJ1-2 TRBD1 NA TRBV5-1 CASSRTPGQGLINYGYTF TGCGCCAGCAGTCGTACCCCGGGACAGGGTCTTATTAACTATGGCTACACCTTC
TRBJ1-5 NA NA TRBV5-1 CASSRGGDQPQHF TGCGCCAGCAGCCGGGGGGGTGACCAGCCCCAGCATTTT
TRBJ2-7 NA NA TRBV2 CASWRSPTYEQYF TGTGCCAGCTGGCGGTCTCCAACCTACGAGCAGTACTTC
TRBJ2-5 TRBD1 NA TRBV18 CASSPPGQGETQYF TGTGCCAGCTCACCGCCGGGACAGGGGGAGACCCAGTACTTC
TRBJ2-6 NA once TRBV7-2 CASSYGSGANVLTF TGTGCCAGCAGCTACGGCTCTGGGGCCAACGTCCTGACTTTC
TRBJ1-5 NA NA TRBV2 CASSIPSGVSNQPQHF TGTGCCAGCAGTATCCCCTCGGGTGTTAGCAATCAGCCCCAGCATTTT
TRBJ2-7 TRBD1 NA TRBV13 CASSQTPYLTGAIPYEQYF TGTGCCAGCAGCCAAACTCCTTACCTGACAGGGGCTATTCCCTACGAGCAGTACTTC
TRBJ1-5 NA NA TRBV24-1 CATSDSGQRYSNQPQHF TGTGCCACCAGTGATTCCGGACAGCGGTATAGCAATCAGCCCCAGCATTTT
TRBJ2-7 TRBD2 NA TRBV6-2/TRBV6-3 CASSGLAGPLPFEQYF TGTGCCAGCAGCGGACTAGCGGGACCTTTACCCTTTGAGCAGTACTTC
TRBJ1-4 NA NA TRBV18 CASAGNTGEKLFF TGTGCCAGCGCGGGCAACACGGGGGAAAAACTGTTTTTT
TRBJ1-6 NA NA TRBV27 CASSTRGVRNSPLHF TGTGCCAGCAGTACACGGGGGGTGAGGAATTCACCCCTCCACTTT
TRBJ2-2 NA NA TRBV5-4 CASSLELNTGELFF TGTGCCAGCAGCTTGGAGCTGAACACCGGGGAGCTGTTTTTT
TRBJ1-2 NA NA TRBV25-1 CASRSGQSYFYGYTF TGTGCCAGCAGATCAGGACAGAGTTATTTCTATGGCTACACCTTC
TRBJ1-2 NA once TRBV3-1/TRBV3-2 CASSPGSFQGGYGYTF TGTGCCAGCAGTCCCGGATCGTTCCAGGGAGGCTATGGCTACACCTTC
TRBJ2-1 TRBD2 NA TRBV3-1/TRBV3-2 CASSPLGLAGGHTRNNEQFF TGTGCCAGCAGCCCTCTAGGACTAGCGGGGGGTCACACCAGGAACAATGAGCAGTTCTTC
TRBJ2-7 TRBD2 NA TRBV13 CASSPRSGGVVGEQYF TGTGCCAGCAGCCCCCGCAGCGGGGGAGTCGTTGGCGAGCAGTACTTC